Below are 22 T cell receptor beta chains sequenced from a single sample in a study of PD-1 blockade in classical Hodgkin lymphoma (dated by TCRdb to 2020 to 2022). According to the study, the label for this sample's time point signals: cycle 2 day 1 (C2D1) of nivolumab. Relapse after autologous stem cell transplantation had occurred in all trial patients, and cohorts A, B and C were distinguished by prior brentuximab vedotin exposure. The library was obtained by the immunoSEQ multiplex PCR assay. TCRdb stores this immuneACCESS table with in-frame sequences only. Part of the clones is absent; in the studies checked, under half of the shortfall reflects unresolved V genes, and no reason is known for the rest. The sample data list 89,000 or so clones, and about 90% of these were observed just once. The top ten hold 2.6% of the sample. The specimen comprised peripheral blood mononuclear cells (PBMCs), sampled before the second cycle of nivolumab. The receptors were gathered from a human donor with classical Hodgkin lymphoma.

This chain links TRBV27 with TRBJ2-7; 10 bases map to TRBD1. V shed 1 base, J shed 5 bases, and the junction held 14 bases outside the gene matches. Germline V gives CDR1 MNHEY, CDR2 SMNVEV (reference sequence). The CDR3 consists of 18 residues. This CDR3 is CASSLWGPMVGTGDEQYF. In DNA form, the CDR3 reads TGTGCCAGCAGTTTATGGGGCCCAATGGTCGGGACAGGGGACGAGCAGTACTTC.

The chain links TRBV7-8 to TRBJ2-1; D may be TRBD2 (5 bases). V dropped 5 bases and J dropped 4 bases, with 12 bases sitting between them. Germline assignment: CDR1 SGHVS and CDR2 FQNEAQ. CDR3 length equals 14 residues. This CDR3 reads CASSLGRTYNEQFF. In DNA form, the CDR3 reads TGTGCCAGCAGCCTCGGACGGACTTACAATGAGCAGTTCTTC.

This chain connects TRBV6-5 to TRBJ2-3; D might be TRBD1 (5 bases). The germline gives CDR1 MNHEY, CDR2 SVGAGI. The CDR3 loop spans 14 amino acids. V lost 7 bases and J lost 5, with 16 bases in between. CDR3 in DNA: TGTGCCAGCAACAATCTGGGGCCAGGAGATACGCAGTATTTT. This translates into CASNNLGPGDTQYF.

The V call is TRBV21-1, the J call TRBJ1-2; the table's D call, TRBD1, has no DNA check behind it. TRBV21-1 is an annotated pseudogene. The CDR3 is 16 amino acids. This CDR3 reads CASSRRDRGASYGYTF. As DNA, the CDR3 is TGTGCCAGCAGCAGACGGGACAGAGGGGCCTCCTATGGCTACACCTTC.

This clone showed up just a few times. This sequence joins TRBV30 and TRBJ1-1; a weak D match, TRBD1 (5 bases). Germline-derived CDR1 and CDR2 are GTSNPN and SVGIG (reference sequence). CDR3 size: 12 residues. The V end was cut by 1 base, the J end by 4 bases, with 7 bases between. In nucleotides, the CDR3 is TGTGCCTGGAGTGCTGGGGCCACTGAAGCTTTCTTT. As protein: CAWSAGATEAFF.

This clone appeared a single time. The chain joins TRBV2 to TRBJ1-1, with D maybe TRBD1 (5 bases). Trimming took 8 bases from V and 4 from J, leaving 17 bases between them. CDR3 size: 14 residues. CDR1 and CDR2 (germline): SNHLY, FYNNEI. CDR3 region: CASPPVEGSTEAFF. DNA of the CDR3: TGTGCCAGCCCGCCGGTTGAGGGGTCCACTGAAGCTTTCTTT.

This sequence joins TRBV5-4 and TRBJ2-3; the match to TRBD2 covers 11 bases. Germline V gene lookup returns CDR1 SGHNT and CDR2 YYREEE (reference sequence). CDR3 length: 16 residues. V lost 2 bases and J lost 2; bases outside the gene matches: 4. The CDR3 sequence is CASSLLAGALTDTQYF. The CDR3 nucleotides are TGTGCCAGCAGCTTACTAGCGGGAGCTCTCACAGATACGCAGTATTTT.

The chain carries TRBV9 and TRBJ2-3; 12 bases fit TRBD2. V lost 3 bases, J lost 2 bases, and 10 bases stayed unmatched. There are 18 residues in the CDR3. CDR1 is SGDLS and CDR2 is YYNGEE in the germline V gene. The DNA of the CDR3 is TGTGCCAGCAGCGCAAAGACTAGCGGGAGTTCGGTCACAGATACGCAGTATTTT. Translation gives CASSAKTSGSSVTDTQYF.

Here the CDR3 DNA reads TGTGCCAGCAGCTTCTCCGGAGCCTACGAGCAGTACTTC. This codes for CASSFSGAYEQYF. The V and J genes are TRBV7-9 and TRBJ2-7; D unclear. The germline V and J ends were trimmed by 3 bases and 2 bases, with 8 bases remaining between them. The CDR3 sequence is 13 residues long. Germline V CDR1 and CDR2: SEHNR, FQNEAQ (reference sequence).

V is TRBV27 and J is TRBJ1-2; D uncertain. The CDR3 has 17 amino acids. Germline lookup yields CDR1 MNHEY and CDR2 SMNVEV (reference sequence). Trimming cost V 3 bases and J 4 bases, with 21 bases left between them. The DNA for the CDR3 is TGTGCCAGCAGTTTTATTGATTGGGCCCGCAGGAGCTATGGCTACACCTTC. This sequence encodes CASSFIDWARRSYGYTF.

V and J are TRBV18 and TRBJ2-7, with 8 nucleotides matching TRBD1. J was trimmed by 3 bases and V by 6 bases; bases with no gene match: 10. CDR1 KGHSH and CDR2 LQKENI come from the germline V gene. The CDR3 runs to 15 residues. CDR3 loop: CASSPGWGQVYEQYF. CDR3 DNA sequence: TGTGCCAGCTCTCCAGGTTGGGGACAGGTCTACGAGCAGTACTTC.

The genes are TRBV7-9 and TRBJ2-1; D is unresolved. Germline-derived CDR1 and CDR2 are SEHNR and FQNEAQ (reference sequence). The CDR3 has 12 residues. Trimming took 1 base from V and 7 from J, leaving 5 bases between them. The CDR3 coding sequence is TGTGCCAGCAGCTTAGAGGGAAATGAGCAGTTCTTC. It yields the protein CASSLEGNEQFF.

The chain links TRBV5-1 to TRBJ2-1, with 11 nucleotides matching TRBD2. Germline V gives CDR1 SGHRS, CDR2 YFSETQ. The V segment lost 2 bases and the J segment 0 bases; nucleotides outside the gene matches: 4. The CDR3 is 17 amino acids. The CDR3 nucleotides are TGCGCCAGCAGCTTAAGGGGACTAGCGGACTCCTACAATGAGCAGTTCTTC. It is translated as CASSLRGLADSYNEQFF.

This clone was counted a single time. The chain combines TRBV27 with TRBJ2-1, with 11 bases matching TRBD2. Trimming removed 7 bases from V and 5 bases from J; junction bases left unmatched: 7. CDR3 length equals 15 residues. Germline V gives CDR1 MNHEY, CDR2 SMNVEV (reference sequence). CDR3 DNA sequence: TGTGCCAGCACTCTGCTAGCGGGGGGCCACAATGAGCAGTTCTTC. It translates to CASTLLAGGHNEQFF.

This clone appeared once. This chain joins TRBV2 and TRBJ1-2, with D unclear. The germline gives CDR1 SNHLY, CDR2 FYNNEI. This CDR3 region has 12 residues. With 2 bases removed from V and 4 bases from J, the gap between germline ends came to 5 bases. The CDR3 region is CASSEFSYGYTF. The CDR3 DNA reads as TGTGCCAGCAGTGAATTTAGCTATGGCTACACCTTC.

The V gene is TRBV5-4, the J gene TRBJ2-7; perhaps TRBD1 as D (6 bases). CDR3 length: 15 residues. Trimming stripped 4 bases from V and 3 bases from J, with 17 bases between. Per germline, CDR1 SGHNT and CDR2 YYREEE (reference sequence). CDR3 in amino acids: CASSPPGALNYEQYF. Here the CDR3 DNA reads TGTGCCAGCAGCCCACCAGGGGCCCTCAACTACGAGCAGTACTTC.

A note on this clone: Other DNA sequences from this sample encode an identical CDR3 as well. The rearrangement joins TRBV27 to TRBJ2-7, with no clear D. The CDR3 totals 11 residues. Germline values: CDR1 MNHEY, CDR2 SMNVEV (reference sequence). The V gene lost 4 bases and the J gene lost 3 bases, with 4 bases spanning the gap. The CDR3 protein is CASSSSYEQYF. The CDR3 DNA follows: TGTGCCAGCAGTTCCAGCTACGAGCAGTACTTC.

The CDR3 DNA sequence: TGTGCCATCAGTGAGACCACCGGGCAACAGCAGTTCTTC. The encoded protein is CAISETTGQQQFF. The chain uses TRBV10-3 and TRBJ2-1; D is undetermined. V was clipped by 2 bases and J by 11 bases, with 13 bases between them. Germline CDR1 ENHRY, CDR2 SYGVKD. The CDR3 has 13 amino acids.

The rearrangement joins TRBV28 to TRBJ1-4, with a tentative D call TRBD1 (5 bases). CDR3 size: 15 residues. V lost 3 bases, J lost 4 bases, and 12 bases lay in between. CDR1 is MDHEN and CDR2 is SYDVKM in the germline V gene. CDR3 protein: CASSFNQGDNEKLFF. The CDR3 DNA reads TGTGCCAGCAGTTTCAACCAGGGCGATAATGAAAAACTGTTTTTT.

Here the CDR3 reads CASSLGSLAKNIQYF. The DNA of the CDR3 is TGTGCCAGCAGTTTAGGCAGCTTAGCCAAAAACATTCAGTACTTC. The chain combines TRBV28 with TRBJ2-4; no firm D call. The V end lost 2 bases, the J end lost 0 bases, and 8 bases lay between the germline ends. This CDR3 spans 15 amino acids. In germline, CDR1 is MDHEN, CDR2 SYDVKM.

The V call is TRBV4-1, the J call TRBJ2-7; the match to TRBD2 covers 9 bases. The J segment lost 2 bases and the V segment lost 5 bases, leaving 7 bases of the junction unmatched. CDR1 is MGHRA and CDR2 is YSYEKL in the germline V gene. CDR3 length: 15 residues. The CDR3 loop is CASSFSGSEPYEQYF. The CDR3 DNA reads as TGCGCCAGCAGCTTTAGCGGGAGCGAACCCTACGAGCAGTACTTC.

This clone is a singleton in its sample. V gene TRBV27 combines with J gene TRBJ2-7; D gene unclear. V gave up 4 bases and J gave up 5 bases, with 9 bases separating them. CDR1 MNHEY and CDR2 SMNVEV come from the germline V gene (reference sequence). The CDR3 length is 12 residues. CDR3 nucleotide sequence: TGTGCCAGCAGTTCCCGGGCGCACGAGCAGTACTTC. It specifies CASSSRAHEQYF.